This T cell receptor (beta chain) was sequenced during a study of CD8 T cells in Susac syndrome. cDNA came from around 0.5 to 1 ug RNA primed by random hexamers. TCRdb re-called the immunoSEQ multiplex PCR reads through MiXCR, storing one row per CDR3 protein. There are about 120,000 distinct CDR3 sequences in the sample; around 90% occur only once, and less than 0.15% lies in the top ten. The CDR3 covers 15 residues. V lost 8 bases and J 3 bases, leaving 16 bases between the germline ends. From germline, CDR1 is LGHNA and CDR2 YSLEER. Age- and sex-matched healthy donors served as the control group. The receptor comes from a human donor in good health. Sequencing input: CD4+ T cells from PBMCs. The V and J genes are TRBV4-3 and TRBJ2-2; the D gene is possibly TRBD1 (6 bases). The CDR3 reads CASRYRVWDTGELFF. CDR3 sequence (DNA): TGCGCCAGCCGTTACAGGGTCTGGGACACCGGGGAGCTGTTTTTT.